The 20 T cell receptor beta chains below all came from one sample that was sequenced in a study of a mutant IDH1 vaccine in newly diagnosed glioma. These receptors have no known antigen. As for time point: week 11, during vaccination. Alongside topical imiquimod, each dose of vaccine comprised 300 ug of mutant IDH1 20-mer peptide. The protocol was immunoSEQ multiplex PCR, while the TCRdb copy is restricted to in-frame clones and leaves out a portion. The table lists around 57,000 clones, around nine tenths of them singletons. Sequencing used PBMCs, obtained from a glioma patient whose treatment included an IDH1 peptide vaccine. All receptors come from a man aged 40-49 years with glioma.

This clone appeared once. The CDR3 loop reads CASSQDRESSYNEQFF. The CDR3 DNA reads as TGCGCCAGCAGCCAAGACCGGGAGAGCTCCTACAATGAGCAGTTCTTC. The chain is built from TRBV4-3 and TRBJ2-1; maybe TRBD2 (6 bases). The V end lost 0 bases, the J end lost 0 bases, and 9 bases lay between the germline ends. CDR1 is LGHNA, CDR2 YSLEER, per germline. This CDR3 region has 16 residues.

The chain has TRBV7-8 and TRBJ2-5; TRBD2 matches at 9 bases. Germline V gene sequence: CDR1 SGHVS, CDR2 FQNEAQ. V shed 1 base, J shed 2 bases, and the junction held 8 bases outside the gene matches. This CDR3 is built from 17 residues. In DNA, the CDR3 is TGTGCCAGCAGCTTAGGAAGACTAGCGGTTTTTCAAGAGACCCAGTACTTC. Encoded protein: CASSLGRLAVFQETQYF.

The rearrangement joins TRBV28 to TRBJ1-2; no clear D. Germline lookup yields CDR1 MDHEN and CDR2 SYDVKM. Trimming cost V 4 bases and J 2 bases, with 17 bases left between them. The CDR3 is made up of 16 amino acids. The CDR3 here is CASSWIIGRSNYGYTF. CDR3 in DNA: TGTGCCAGCAGTTGGATCATAGGACGGTCGAACTATGGCTACACCTTC.

The chain uses TRBV5-4 and TRBJ2-7; a weak D match, TRBD1 (5 bases). The ends were cut back, 6 bases at V and 7 bases at J, with 23 bases in the middle. Germline V CDR1 and CDR2: SGHNT, YYREEE (reference sequence). There are 15 residues in the CDR3. This CDR3 reads CASKATTALSEEQYV. In DNA, the CDR3 is TGTGCCAGCAAGGCGACGACAGCACTTTCTGAAGAGCAGTACGTC.

The V call is TRBV10-2, the J call TRBJ2-5, with D unclear. The J call may be wrong; the DNA end is better matched by TRBJ2-7. Germline CDR1 and CDR2: WSHSY and SAAADI. The CDR3 runs to 14 residues. The CDR3 DNA follows: TGCGCCAGCTCAGCTCTGGGTTTTTCGTACGAGCAGTACTTC. Translating gives CASSALGFSYEQYF.

This chain links TRBV18 with TRBJ2-7; D not resolved. Looked up from germline, CDR1 is KGHSH and CDR2 is LQKENI. Trimming stripped 3 bases from V and 3 bases from J, with 6 bases between. CDR3 length equals 12 residues. The CDR3 reads CASSPVSYEQYF. CDR3 DNA: TGTGCCAGCTCACCGGTAAGCTACGAGCAGTACTTC. Complete variable domain (other parts from reference TRBV18 and TRBJ2-7): NAGVMQNPRHLVRRRGQEARLRCSPMKGHSHVYWYRQLPEEGLKFMVYLQKENIIDESGMPKERFSAEFPKEGPSILRIQQVVRGDSAAYFCASSPVSYEQYFGPGTRLTVT.

The rearrangement links TRBV2 to TRBJ1-6, with 8 bases lining up with TRBD1. Trimming removed 3 bases from V and 7 bases from J; junction bases left unmatched: 5. This CDR3 region has 15 residues. CDR1 and CDR2 (germline): SNHLY, FYNNEI. In nucleotides, the CDR3 is TGTGCCAGCAGTGAGGCAGGGGGCTGGAATTCACCCCTCCACTTT. Its protein product is CASSEAGGWNSPLHF.

As for this clone: The germline gene is not matched at one end of the junction; a read error may be the cause. The chain couples TRBV19 to TRBJ1-5; D is ambiguous. The CDR3 length is 14 residues. CDR1 and CDR2 (germline): LNHDA, SQIVND (reference sequence). CDR3 nucleotide sequence: TGTGCCAGTAGGATAGACTCCAGCAATCAGCCCCAGCATTTT. This sequence encodes CASRIDSSNQPQHF. The full variable domain, rest sourced from reference TRBV19 and TRBJ1-5, is DGGITQSPKYLFRKEGQNVTLSCEQNLNHDAMYWYRQDPGQGLRLIYYSQIVNDFQKGDIAEGYSVSREKKESFPLTVTSAQKNPTAFYLCASRIDSSNQPQHFGDGTRLSIL.

The chain employs TRBV28 and TRBJ1-4; D ambiguous. V gave up 8 bases and J gave up 0 bases, with 10 bases separating them. The CDR3 loop spans 14 amino acids. CDR1 and CDR2 from the germline V gene are MDHEN and SYDVKM. CDR3 protein: CASGRGATNEKLFF. The CDR3 nucleotides are TGTGCCAGCGGCCGTGGGGCAACTAATGAAAAACTGTTTTTT.

This chain uses TRBV4-1 with TRBJ2-1; 8 bases map to TRBD2. Germline values: CDR1 MGHRA, CDR2 YSYEKL. V lost 4 bases to trimming and J lost 2 bases; unmatched junction nucleotides: 7. This CDR3 is 16 amino acids long. The CDR3 nucleotides are TGCGCCAGCAGCCCCGGCGGACTAGCAGCCTACAATGAGCAGTTCTTC. Its protein is CASSPGGLAAYNEQFF.

The genes are TRBV28 and TRBJ2-7; 9 nucleotides agree with TRBD1. J gave up 6 bases and V 6 bases, and 9 bases lay outside the gene matches. CDR1 is MDHEN and CDR2 is SYDVKM in the germline V gene. The CDR3 runs to 14 residues. CDR3 sequence reads: CASRNRDRASEQYF. Written as DNA, the CDR3 is TGTGCCAGCAGAAACCGGGACAGGGCGTCCGAGCAGTACTTC.

V gene TRBV15 combines with J gene TRBJ1-3, with D perhaps TRBD1 (6 bases). Germline loops: CDR1 LNHNV, CDR2 YYDKDF (reference sequence). Trimming pared 0 bases from V and 2 bases from J, leaving 14 bases between. This CDR3 is 17 amino acids long. The DNA of the CDR3 is TGTGCCACCAGCAGAGAGTTTAGGGGGAAAGCTGGAAACACCATATATTTT. This encodes CATSREFRGKAGNTIYF. The whole variable domain, filled in from reference TRBV15 and TRBJ1-3, reads DAMVIQNPRYQVTQFGKPVTLSCSQTLNHNVMYWYQQKSSQAPKLLFHYYDKDFNNEADTPDNFQSRRPNTSFCFLDIRSPGLGDTAMYLCATSREFRGKAGNTIYFGEGSWLTVV.

The rearrangement joins TRBV27 to TRBJ1-4; 7 bases are a match to TRBD1. The CDR3 totals 16 residues. Germline-derived CDR1 and CDR2 are MNHEY and SMNVEV (reference sequence). V trimming: 5 bases; J trimming: 3 bases; junction bases outside the gene matches: 9. The chain's CDR3 is CASSGRNRGSNEKLFF. The CDR3 DNA reads TGTGCCAGCAGTGGTAGGAACAGGGGATCTAATGAAAAACTGTTTTTT.

This rearrangement joins TRBV18 to TRBJ1-3, with 7 bases lining up with TRBD1. CDR3 length equals 15 residues. V lost 4 bases, J lost 0 bases, and 3 bases stayed unmatched. Germline loops: CDR1 KGHSH, CDR2 LQKENI. The CDR3 region is CASSQGQISGNTIYF. CDR3 DNA: TGTGCCAGCTCACAGGGACAGATCTCTGGAAACACCATATATTTT.

The gene calls are TRBV6-5 and TRBJ2-5; D is uncertain. The CDR3 length is 12 residues. Germline V gene lookup returns CDR1 MNHEY and CDR2 SVGAGI. V was trimmed by 2 bases and J by 7 bases, leaving 8 bases between them. CDR3 sequence (DNA): TGTGCCAGCAGTTACCTCGGCGGGACCCAGTACTTC. It specifies CASSYLGGTQYF.

The rearrangement uses TRBV27 and TRBJ1-4, with 8 bases lining up with TRBD1. Trimming at V came to 4 bases and at J to 8 bases, leaving 3 bases not matched to a gene. CDR1 is MNHEY and CDR2 is SMNVEV in the germline V gene (reference sequence). The CDR3 length is 13 residues. The CDR3 DNA reads as TGTGCCAGCAGTTCCCGGGACAGGGAAAAACTGTTTTTT. Encoded protein: CASSSRDREKLFF. Using reference TRBV27 and TRBJ1-4 for the parts outside the CDR3, the full variable domain is EAQVTQNPRYLITVTGKKLTVTCSQNMNHEYMSWYRQDPGLGLRQIYYSMNVEVTDKGDVPEGYKVSRKEKRNFPLILESPSPNQTSLYFCASSSRDREKLFFGSGTQLSVL.

CDR3 sequence reads: CASSPEGLGSPLHF. CDR3 in DNA: TGTGCCAGCTCACCGGAGGGCCTGGGATCACCCCTCCACTTT. The chain employs TRBV18 and TRBJ1-6; unclear D gene. V was trimmed by 3 bases and J by 10 bases, leaving 13 bases between them. Germline values: CDR1 KGHSH, CDR2 LQKENI. There are 14 residues in the CDR3.

This chain links TRBV7-9 with TRBJ1-1, with D possibly TRBD1 on 6 matching bases. The CDR3 is 14 amino acids. V was cut by 5 bases and J by 7 bases, with 17 bases left in between. Per the germline V gene, CDR1 is SEHNR and CDR2 is FQNEAQ (reference sequence). CDR3 amino acids: CASSPPWGQGEAFF. The CDR3 DNA sequence: TGTGCCAGCAGCCCCCCGTGGGGGCAGGGTGAAGCTTTCTTT.

V usage is TRBV11-3 and J usage is TRBJ1-1; D ambiguous. V lost 4 bases, J lost 5 bases, and 17 bases lay in between. From germline, CDR1 is SGHNT and CDR2 YENEEA. This CDR3 spans 15 amino acids. For the CDR3, the DNA is TGTGCCAGCAGCTCTCCGGGGAACAGAGAAACTGAAGCTTTCTTT. Protein sequence: CASSSPGNRETEAFF.

This clone was found once. The gene calls are TRBV11-2 and TRBJ2-1, with 12 bases fitting TRBD2. CDR1 is SGHAT, CDR2 FQNNGV, per germline. V was clipped by 4 bases and J by 7 bases; unmatched bases: 8. The CDR3 loop spans 16 amino acids. As DNA, the CDR3 is TGTGCCAGCAGCTCCTCGACTAGCGGGAGATCTAATGAGCAGTTCTTC. It specifies CASSSSTSGRSNEQFF. The full variable domain, rest sourced from reference TRBV11-2 and TRBJ2-1, is EAGVAQSPRYKIIEKRQSVAFWCNPISGHATLYWYQQILGQGPKLLIQFQNNGVVDDSQLPKDRFSAERLKGVDSTLKIQPAKLEDSAVYLCASSSSTSGRSNEQFFGPGTRLTVL.